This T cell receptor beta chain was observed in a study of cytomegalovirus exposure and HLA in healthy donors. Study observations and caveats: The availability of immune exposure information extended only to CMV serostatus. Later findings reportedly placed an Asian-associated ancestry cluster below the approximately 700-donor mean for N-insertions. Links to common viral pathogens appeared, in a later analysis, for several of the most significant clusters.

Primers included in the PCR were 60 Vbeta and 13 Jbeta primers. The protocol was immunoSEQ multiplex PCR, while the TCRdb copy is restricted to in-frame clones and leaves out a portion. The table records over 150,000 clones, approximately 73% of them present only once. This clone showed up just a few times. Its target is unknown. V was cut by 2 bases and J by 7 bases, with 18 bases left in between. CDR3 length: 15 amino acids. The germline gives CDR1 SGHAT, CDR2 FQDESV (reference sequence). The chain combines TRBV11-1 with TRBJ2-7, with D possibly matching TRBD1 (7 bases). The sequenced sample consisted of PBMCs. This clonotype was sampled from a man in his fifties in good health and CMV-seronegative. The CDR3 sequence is CASSLREDRLGEQYF. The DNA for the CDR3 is TGTGCCAGCAGCTTAAGGGAGGACAGGCTTGGGGAGCAGTACTTC.